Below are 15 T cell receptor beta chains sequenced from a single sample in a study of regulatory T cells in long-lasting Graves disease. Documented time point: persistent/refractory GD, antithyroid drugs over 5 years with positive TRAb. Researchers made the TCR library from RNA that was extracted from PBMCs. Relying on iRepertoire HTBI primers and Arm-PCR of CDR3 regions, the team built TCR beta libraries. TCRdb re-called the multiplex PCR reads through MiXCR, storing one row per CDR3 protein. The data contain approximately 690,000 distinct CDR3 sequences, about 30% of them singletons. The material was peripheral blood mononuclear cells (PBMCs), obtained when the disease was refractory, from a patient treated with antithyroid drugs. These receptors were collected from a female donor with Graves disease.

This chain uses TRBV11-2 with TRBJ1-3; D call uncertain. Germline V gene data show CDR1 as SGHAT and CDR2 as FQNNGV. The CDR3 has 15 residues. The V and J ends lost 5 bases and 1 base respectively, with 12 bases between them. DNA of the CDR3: TGTGCCAGCAGCATAGTGGGGTATTCTGGAAACACCATATATTTT. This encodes CASSIVGYSGNTIYF. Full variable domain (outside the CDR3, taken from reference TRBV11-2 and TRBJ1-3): EAGVAQSPRYKIIEKRQSVAFWCNPISGHATLYWYQQILGQGPKLLIQFQNNGVVDDSQLPKDRFSAERLKGVDSTLKIQPAKLEDSAVYLCASSIVGYSGNTIYFGEGSWLTVV.

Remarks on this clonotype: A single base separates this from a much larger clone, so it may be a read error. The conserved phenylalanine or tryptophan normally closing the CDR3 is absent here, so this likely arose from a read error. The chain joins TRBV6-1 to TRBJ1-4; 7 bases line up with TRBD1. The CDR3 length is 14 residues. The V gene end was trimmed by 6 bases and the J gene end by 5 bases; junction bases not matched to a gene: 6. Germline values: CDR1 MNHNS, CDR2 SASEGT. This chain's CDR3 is CASSRQGGNEKLFL. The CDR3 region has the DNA TGTGCCAGCAGCCGACAGGGCGGAAATGAAAAACTGTTTCTT.

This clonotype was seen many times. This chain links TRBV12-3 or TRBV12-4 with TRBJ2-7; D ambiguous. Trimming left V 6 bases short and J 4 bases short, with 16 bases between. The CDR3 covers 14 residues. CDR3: CASSRPGWLYEQYF. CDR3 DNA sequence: TGTGCCAGCAGCCGACCGGGCTGGTTGTACGAGCAGTACTTC.

This CDR3 is CASSFEGRCPYEQYF. The CDR3 DNA reads TGTGCCAGCAGTTTCGAGGGTCGATGCCCCTACGAGCAGTACTTC. This chain links TRBV12-3 or TRBV12-4 with TRBJ2-7; D is perhaps TRBD2 (5 bases). CDR3 length: 15 residues. The V end was cut by 3 bases, the J end by 2 bases, with 14 bases between.

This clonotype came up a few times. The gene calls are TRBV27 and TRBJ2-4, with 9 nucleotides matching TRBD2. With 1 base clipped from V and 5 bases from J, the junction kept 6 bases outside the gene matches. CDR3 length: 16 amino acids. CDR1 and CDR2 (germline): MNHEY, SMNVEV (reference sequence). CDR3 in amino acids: CASSLLAGALQNIQYF. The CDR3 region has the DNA TGTGCCAGCAGTTTATTAGCGGGAGCTCTCCAAAACATTCAGTACTTC.

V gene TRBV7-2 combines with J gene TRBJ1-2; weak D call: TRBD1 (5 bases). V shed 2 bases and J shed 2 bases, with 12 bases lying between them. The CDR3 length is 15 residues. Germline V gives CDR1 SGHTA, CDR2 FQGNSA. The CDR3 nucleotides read TGTGCCAGCAGCTTATTGGGACTACAAAACTATGGCTACACCTTC. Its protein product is CASSLLGLQNYGYTF.

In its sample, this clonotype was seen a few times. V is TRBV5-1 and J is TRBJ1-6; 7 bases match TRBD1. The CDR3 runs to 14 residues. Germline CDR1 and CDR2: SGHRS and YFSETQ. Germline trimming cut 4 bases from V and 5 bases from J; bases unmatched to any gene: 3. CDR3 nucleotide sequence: TGCGCCAGCAGCGGGGGACAGAATAATTCACCCCTCCACTTT. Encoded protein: CASSGGQNNSPLHF.

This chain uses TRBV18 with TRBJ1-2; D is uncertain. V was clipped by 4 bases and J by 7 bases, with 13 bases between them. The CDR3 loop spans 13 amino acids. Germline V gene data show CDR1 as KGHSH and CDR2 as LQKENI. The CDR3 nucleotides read TGTGCCAGCTCACTTGGAGGATACCGTGGCTACACCTTC. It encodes CASSLGGYRGYTF. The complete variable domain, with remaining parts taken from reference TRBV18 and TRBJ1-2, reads NAGVMQNPRHLVRRRGQEARLRCSPMKGHSHVYWYRQLPEEGLKFMVYLQKENIIDESGMPKERFSAEFPKEGPSILRIQQVVRGDSAAYFCASSLGGYRGYTFGSGTRLTVV.

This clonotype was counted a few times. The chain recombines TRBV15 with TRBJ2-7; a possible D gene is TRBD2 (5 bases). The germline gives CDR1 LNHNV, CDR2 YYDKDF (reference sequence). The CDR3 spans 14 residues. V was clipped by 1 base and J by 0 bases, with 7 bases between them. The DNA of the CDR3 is TGTGCCACCAGCAGAGGACTAAGCTCCTACGAGCAGTACTTC. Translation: CATSRGLSSYEQYF. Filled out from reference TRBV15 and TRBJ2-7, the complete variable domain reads DAMVIQNPRYQVTQFGKPVTLSCSQTLNHNVMYWYQQKSSQAPKLLFHYYDKDFNNEADTPDNFQSRRPNTSFCFLDIRSPGLGDTAMYLCATSRGLSSYEQYFGPGTRLTVT.

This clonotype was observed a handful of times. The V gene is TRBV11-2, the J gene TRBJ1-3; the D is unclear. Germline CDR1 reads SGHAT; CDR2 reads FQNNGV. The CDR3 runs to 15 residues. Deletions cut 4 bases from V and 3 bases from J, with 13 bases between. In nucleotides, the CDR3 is TGTGCCAGCAGCTCTTCCGACGGCAGTGGAAACACCATATATTTT. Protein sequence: CASSSSDGSGNTIYF.

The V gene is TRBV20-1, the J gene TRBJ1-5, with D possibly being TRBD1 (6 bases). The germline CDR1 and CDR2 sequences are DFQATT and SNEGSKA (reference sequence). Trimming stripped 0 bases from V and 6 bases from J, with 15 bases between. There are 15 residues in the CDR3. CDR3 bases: TGCAGTGCTAGAGAAAGGGGCAGGGACACTCAGCCCCAGCATTTT. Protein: CSARERGRDTQPQHF.

As DNA, the CDR3 is TGTGCCAGCAGCCAAGATGCGGCGCAGCCCCAGCATTTT. Translated: CASSQDAAQPQHF. This chain joins TRBV3-1 and TRBJ1-5; D remains ambiguous. Germline-derived CDR1 and CDR2 are LGHDT and YNNKEL (reference sequence). The CDR3 contains 13 residues. V was pared by 0 bases and J by 7 bases, with 7 bases between.

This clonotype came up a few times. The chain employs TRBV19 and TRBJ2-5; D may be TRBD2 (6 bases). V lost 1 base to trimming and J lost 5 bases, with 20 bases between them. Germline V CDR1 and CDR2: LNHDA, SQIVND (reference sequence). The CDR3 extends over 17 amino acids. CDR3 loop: CASSIGGRRGNQETQYF. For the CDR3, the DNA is TGTGCCAGTAGTATAGGAGGTCGGAGGGGAAATCAGGAGACCCAGTACTTC.

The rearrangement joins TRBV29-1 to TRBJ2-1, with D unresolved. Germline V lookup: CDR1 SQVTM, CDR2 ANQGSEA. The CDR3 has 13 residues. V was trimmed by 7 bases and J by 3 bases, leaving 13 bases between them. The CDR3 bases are TGCAGCGCCGACGGAAGGAACTACAATGAGCAGTTCTTC. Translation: CSADGRNYNEQFF.

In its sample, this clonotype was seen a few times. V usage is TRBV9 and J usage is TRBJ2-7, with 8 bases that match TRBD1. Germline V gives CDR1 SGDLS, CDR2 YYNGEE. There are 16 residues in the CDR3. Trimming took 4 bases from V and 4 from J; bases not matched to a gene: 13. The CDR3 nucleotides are TGTGCCAGCAGCCTCAGCTCCGGACAGGGTCCTTACGAGCAGTACTTC. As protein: CASSLSSGQGPYEQYF.